The T cell receptor beta chain under discussion was sequenced for a study of CD8+ T cells in alopecia areata. The wider study: Twice a day, 5 to 10 mg of oral tofacitinib was administered to treated patients.

With 7 bases removed from V and 6 bases from J, the gap between germline ends came to 21 bases. Germline loops: CDR1 SQVTM, CDR2 ANQGSEA. The CDR3 has 14 residues. RNA extraction and reverse transcription yielded cDNA as sequencing template. Measured with immunoSEQ multiplex PCR; TCRdb has only the in-frame clones, and not every one. The sample includes about 200,000 clones, less than 45% of them seen just once. This clone was recorded a few times. Its antigen remains unknown. The treatment: oral pan-JAK inhibitor, 5-10 mg twice daily. From PBMCs, CD4+ and CD8+ T cells were sorted. Study outcomes and limitations: In scalp and blood during tofacitinib, many expanded lesional clones persisted. In scalp samples, resident alphabeta T cells of normal skin are also sequenced.

The sequenced sample was CD4+ T cells sorted from blood, obtained around week 30, from a patient treated with tofacitinib. The sequence came from a human donor with alopecia areata. The chain uses TRBV29-1 and TRBJ1-2; D unresolved. This chain's CDR3 is CSASYGSTLNGYTF. CDR3 bases: TGCAGCGCCAGTTACGGATCGACCCTCAATGGCTACACCTTC.